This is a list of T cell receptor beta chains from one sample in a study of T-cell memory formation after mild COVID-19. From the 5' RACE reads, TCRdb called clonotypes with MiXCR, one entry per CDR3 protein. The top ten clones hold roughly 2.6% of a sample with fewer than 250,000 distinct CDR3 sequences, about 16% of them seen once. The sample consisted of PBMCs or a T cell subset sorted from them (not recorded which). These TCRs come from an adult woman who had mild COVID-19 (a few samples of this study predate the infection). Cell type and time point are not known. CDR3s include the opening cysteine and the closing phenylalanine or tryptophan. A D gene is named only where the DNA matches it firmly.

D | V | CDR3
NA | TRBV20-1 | CSATGLRPDTQYF
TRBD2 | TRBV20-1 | CSARDVGTSGGDNEQFF
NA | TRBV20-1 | CSAPSGGSNQPQHF
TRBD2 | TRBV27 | CASSSSGVLGNEQFF
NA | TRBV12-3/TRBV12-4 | CASSFRSNQPQHF
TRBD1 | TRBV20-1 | CSARDRISLRDRADEQYF
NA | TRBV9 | CASSFGTATDTQYF
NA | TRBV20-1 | CSANKGRQFHYTF
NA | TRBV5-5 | CASSLTRADSGANVLTF
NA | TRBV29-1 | CSVGTGFNYGYTF
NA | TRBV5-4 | CASSLAAGSLAKNIQYF
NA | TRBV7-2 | CASSLPRGSHNEQFF
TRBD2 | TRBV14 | CASSTLLAGGLADTQYF
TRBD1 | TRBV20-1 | CSAPGQNYGYTF
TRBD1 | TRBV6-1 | CATKTGTGGQPQHF
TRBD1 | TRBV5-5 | CASSLAMGQHQPQHF
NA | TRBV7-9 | CASSLTPGQSNSPLHF
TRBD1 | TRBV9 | CASSATGASVKNYGYTF
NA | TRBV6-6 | CASSYYQETQYF
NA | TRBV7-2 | CASSFDPDSYEQYF
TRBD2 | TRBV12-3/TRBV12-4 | CASSHSGRGTGELFF
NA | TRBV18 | CASSGKGLDEQYF
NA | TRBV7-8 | CASSRTPTNTQYF
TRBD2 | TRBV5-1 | CASHRLAGGTYNEQFF
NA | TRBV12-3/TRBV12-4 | CAIGGVGDEQYF
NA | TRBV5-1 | CASSLAAGGGNTIYF
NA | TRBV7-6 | CASASGYYEQYF
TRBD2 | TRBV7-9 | CASSHGTSEPDTQYF
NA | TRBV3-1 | CASSQGNTDTQYF
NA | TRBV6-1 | CASSEAQGILEPQHF
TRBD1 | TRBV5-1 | CASSPGTVTGELFF
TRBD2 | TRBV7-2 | CASRGGTSGVREQFF
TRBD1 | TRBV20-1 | CSAIKPGTGYNEQFF
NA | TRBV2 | CASRTWQETQYF
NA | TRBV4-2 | CASSLAAGQGTDTQYF
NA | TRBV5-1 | CASSLEGGEEEQFF
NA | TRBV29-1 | CSVERQPGPGGYTF
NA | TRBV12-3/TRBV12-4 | CASSGTANSPLHF
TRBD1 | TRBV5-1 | CASSPGTGAYGYTF
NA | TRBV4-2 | CVSSQDRGDTGELFF
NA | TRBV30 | CAWSVGGSYNEQFF
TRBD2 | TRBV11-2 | CASSLEILAGGPGSKNIQYF